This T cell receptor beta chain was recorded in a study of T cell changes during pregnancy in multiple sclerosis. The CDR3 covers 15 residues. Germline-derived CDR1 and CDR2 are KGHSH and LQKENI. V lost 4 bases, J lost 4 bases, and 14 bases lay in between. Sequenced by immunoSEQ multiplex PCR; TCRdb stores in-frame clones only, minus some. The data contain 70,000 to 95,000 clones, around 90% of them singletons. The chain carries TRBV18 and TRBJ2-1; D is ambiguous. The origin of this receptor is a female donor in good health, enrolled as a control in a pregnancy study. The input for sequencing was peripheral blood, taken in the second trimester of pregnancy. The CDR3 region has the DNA TGTGCCAGCTCACTCCGACGTGGGCAGTACAATGAGCAGTTCTTC. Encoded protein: CASSLRRGQYNEQFF.